The 27 T cell receptor beta chains reported below all come from one sample, sequenced in a study of cytomegalovirus exposure and HLA in healthy donors. Generated by immunoSEQ multiplex PCR, the TCRdb table keeps only in-frame clones and is missing some. The table has under 85,000 clones, around 92% seen once; the top ten hold 5.3%. The specimen was PBMCs. The receptors stem from a man aged 18 to 29 in good health and CMV-seropositive.

V and J are TRBV10-1 and TRBJ2-5; 8 bases are shared with TRBD2. This CDR3 contains 17 residues. Germline V CDR1 and CDR2: WNHNN, SYGVQD (reference sequence). With 2 bases clipped from V and 5 bases from J, the junction kept 13 bases outside the gene matches. The CDR3 sequence: CASSEGAAGLGEETQYF. CDR3 bases: TGCGCCAGCAGTGAGGGGGCAGCGGGACTAGGGGAGGAGACCCAGTACTTC.

The chain uses TRBV28 and TRBJ2-5; tentative D call: TRBD1 (6 bases). CDR1 MDHEN and CDR2 SYDVKM come from the germline V gene. The CDR3 has 15 residues. V was clipped by 5 bases and J by 0 bases, with 13 bases between them. In DNA, the CDR3 is TGTGCCAGCAGTCCGCGGACAGCCGACCAAGAGACCCAGTACTTC. Its protein is CASSPRTADQETQYF.

CDR3: CASSLKTSGTYEQYF. In DNA form, the CDR3 reads TGTGCCAGCAGCCTAAAGACTAGCGGGACCTACGAGCAGTACTTC. V gene TRBV13 combines with J gene TRBJ2-7; TRBD2 matches at 11 bases. Per the germline V gene, CDR1 is PRHDT and CDR2 is FYEKMQ (reference sequence). V lost 5 bases to trimming and J lost 2 bases; unmatched junction nucleotides: 5. CDR3 length: 15 amino acids.

V gene TRBV11-2 combines with J gene TRBJ2-7, with 7 bases that match TRBD1. The CDR3 has 16 amino acids. V dropped 1 base and J dropped 0; count of bases not matched to a gene: 6. CDR1 and CDR2 from the germline V gene are SGHAT and FQNNGV. Written as DNA, the CDR3 is TGTGCCAGCAGCTTAGTGGTGGGGACAGACTCCTACGAGCAGTACTTC. It codes for CASSLVVGTDSYEQYF.

For the CDR3, the DNA is TGTGCCAGCAGCGTGGGGGAGGGGGCCAAAAACATTCAGTACTTC. Protein product: CASSVGEGAKNIQYF. The rearrangement joins TRBV9 to TRBJ2-4, with TRBD2 identical over 7 bases. The germline gives CDR1 SGDLS, CDR2 YYNGEE. CDR3 length: 15 residues. V lost 2 bases and J lost 1; bases outside the gene matches: 3.

This clone has a handful of counts. In DNA, the CDR3 is TGTGCCAGTAGGGATAGCGGGAGGACTGATGAGCAGTTCTTC. Protein product: CASRDSGRTDEQFF. The chain employs TRBV19 and TRBJ2-1; 10 bases are a match to TRBD2. The CDR3 sequence is 14 residues long. Germline V gene lookup returns CDR1 LNHDA and CDR2 SQIVND (reference sequence). V shed 6 bases and J 8 bases; nucleotides not matched to a gene: 7.

The chain recombines TRBV13 with TRBJ2-5; TRBD1 matches at 10 bases. The CDR3 contains 15 residues. J lost 7 bases, V lost 4 bases, and 9 bases had no gene match. CDR1 is PRHDT and CDR2 is FYEKMQ in the germline V gene (reference sequence). CDR3 nucleotide sequence: TGTGCCAGCAGCTCACCGGGACAGGGGTTTTCGACCCAGTACTTC. Its translation: CASSSPGQGFSTQYF.

This chain joins TRBV9 and TRBJ1-3, with 8 nucleotides matching TRBD1. V lost 3 bases, J lost 5 bases, and 4 bases stayed unmatched. The CDR3 loop spans 14 amino acids. Germline V gene lookup returns CDR1 SGDLS and CDR2 YYNGEE. The CDR3 here is CASSADRERNTIYF. The CDR3 DNA reads TGTGCCAGCAGCGCGGACAGGGAACGAAACACCATATATTTT.

The chain links TRBV5-5 to TRBJ2-5, with 11 positions matching TRBD1. The V and J ends lost 4 bases and 4 bases, in that order; junction bases with no gene match: 9. The CDR3 loop spans 16 amino acids. CDR1 and CDR2 from the germline V gene are SGHKS and YYEKEE (reference sequence). The DNA for the CDR3 is TGTGCCAGCAGCACCGGGACAGGGGGTTTCCGAGAGACCCAGTACTTC. Translated: CASSTGTGGFRETQYF.

The CDR3 here is CASSYTREADTQYF. The CDR3 region has the DNA TGTGCCAGCAGTTACACCAGGGAGGCAGATACGCAGTATTTT. The chain employs TRBV6-5 and TRBJ2-3, with D perhaps matching TRBD2 (6 bases). The CDR3 is 14 amino acids. Looked up from germline, CDR1 is MNHEY and CDR2 is SVGAGI. V was shortened by 2 bases and J by 4 bases, with 10 bases between the two germline ends.

The chain couples TRBV2 to TRBJ2-6; 8 bases are shared with TRBD2. This CDR3 region has 17 residues. V lost 6 bases and J lost 0; bases outside the gene matches: 7. Germline V gene sequence: CDR1 SNHLY, CDR2 FYNNEI. The CDR3: CASSPTSGNSGANVLTF. In DNA, the CDR3 is TGTGCCAGCAGCCCTACTAGCGGAAACTCTGGGGCCAACGTCCTGACTTTC.

The rearrangement uses TRBV27 and TRBJ1-2; unclear D gene. V was cut by 10 bases and J by 4 bases, with 16 bases left in between. CDR1 is MNHEY and CDR2 is SMNVEV in the germline V gene (reference sequence). This CDR3 spans 13 amino acids. The CDR3 loop is CATRRTPAYGYTF. CDR3 in DNA: TGTGCCACCAGACGGACTCCCGCCTATGGCTACACCTTC.

V is TRBV30 and J is TRBJ2-3; 10 positions agree with TRBD1. The CDR3 is 16 residues long. CDR1 GTSNPN and CDR2 SVGIG come from the germline V gene (reference sequence). The V segment lost 2 bases and the J segment 3 bases; nucleotides outside the gene matches: 8. The CDR3 sequence is CAWSLGGTGATDTQYF. CDR3 coding DNA: TGTGCCTGGAGTCTAGGGGGGACAGGGGCAACAGATACGCAGTATTTT.

The gene calls are TRBV4-1 and TRBJ2-7; D uncertain. Trimming shortened V by 5 bases and J by 5 bases, and 22 bases separated the two germline ends. The CDR3 length is 16 residues. Germline V gene lookup returns CDR1 MGHRA and CDR2 YSYEKL. The CDR3 DNA reads TGCGCCAGCAGCGAGAACTACGCTTCTCCGCGCCACGAGCAGTACTTC. Translation gives CASSENYASPRHEQYF.

This clone was recorded only once. The chain carries TRBV13 and TRBJ2-5; 8 bases fit TRBD2. The CDR3 extends over 17 amino acids. The germline gives CDR1 PRHDT, CDR2 FYEKMQ (reference sequence). V shed 4 bases and J 4 bases; nucleotides not matched to a gene: 14. The CDR3 DNA reads as TGTGCCAGCAGCTCCAAGCCAGCGGGAGCCCTTTTAGAGACCCAGTACTTC. Protein: CASSSKPAGALLETQYF.

The chain has TRBV6-5 and TRBJ2-3; D remains unclear. Looked up from germline, CDR1 is MNHEY and CDR2 is SVGAGI. The V end was cut by 8 bases, the J end by 4 bases, with 16 bases between. This CDR3 comprises 14 residues. CDR3 DNA: TGTGCCAGCCGCCCTCTGGGCTTGTCAGATACGCAGTATTTT. Translating it yields CASRPLGLSDTQYF.

The J gene is TRBJ1-2, the V gene TRBV4-1, with 7 bases lining up with TRBD1. The germline CDR1 and CDR2 sequences are MGHRA and YSYEKL. The CDR3 is made up of 18 amino acids. Trimming removed 2 bases from V and 2 bases from J; junction bases left unmatched: 14. The CDR3 here is CASSQYSTGARRNYGYTF. As DNA, the CDR3 is TGCGCCAGCAGCCAATACTCAACAGGGGCGCGGAGGAACTATGGCTACACCTTC.

The rearrangement joins TRBV6-5 to TRBJ2-7; unclear D gene. CDR3 size: 14 residues. Germline values: CDR1 MNHEY, CDR2 SVGAGI. Trimming stripped 4 bases from V and 2 bases from J, with 12 bases between. CDR3 bases: TGTGCCAGCAGTTTGGGCAGTCAGACCTACGAGCAGTACTTC. Residues: CASSLGSQTYEQYF.

This clone was detected a few times. This chain connects TRBV10-3 to TRBJ2-6; 9 positions match TRBD1. The J segment lost 3 bases and the V segment lost 5 bases, leaving 5 bases of the junction unmatched. This CDR3 has 16 residues. CDR1 is ENHRY and CDR2 is SYGVKD in the germline V gene. CDR3 protein: CAISKDRGGGANVLTF. CDR3 nucleotides: TGTGCCATCAGTAAGGACAGGGGTGGTGGGGCCAACGTCCTGACTTTC.

This rearrangement joins TRBV15 to TRBJ1-5; tentatively, D is TRBD1 (5 bases). Germline lookup yields CDR1 LNHNV and CDR2 YYDKDF (reference sequence). Trimming took off 2 bases at V and 6 bases at J, with 11 bases between the two ends. The CDR3 has 14 residues. CDR3 sequence: CATSRPGGGQPQHF. In DNA, the CDR3 is TGTGCCACCAGCAGACCCGGGGGGGGTCAGCCCCAGCATTTT.

J is TRBJ2-7 and V is TRBV6-5; possibly TRBD2 for D (6 bases). Per the germline V gene, CDR1 is MNHEY and CDR2 is SVGAGI. There are 14 residues in the CDR3. Deletions cut 6 bases from V and 3 bases from J, with 15 bases between. CDR3 nucleotides: TGTGCCAGCAGACCTGGGGGGATTAACTACGAGCAGTACTTC. It codes for CASRPGGINYEQYF.

This chain connects TRBV27 to TRBJ1-5; D possibly corresponds to TRBD1 (5 bases). The CDR3 is 15 residues long. Germline assignment: CDR1 MNHEY and CDR2 SMNVEV (reference sequence). V lost 4 bases and J lost 7, with 17 bases in between. CDR3 sequence: CASSSGWTSAQPQHF. In DNA, the CDR3 is TGTGCCAGCAGTTCCGGGTGGACATCCGCCCAGCCCCAGCATTTT.

The chain is built from TRBV5-5 and TRBJ1-2, with 9 bases matching TRBD1. Trimming cost V 4 bases and J 4 bases; bases outside gene matches: 8. This CDR3 has 15 amino acids. Germline V gene data show CDR1 as SGHKS and CDR2 as YYEKEE (reference sequence). CDR3 in DNA: TGTGCCAGCAGCGTGATACCGGGACAGGGCTATGGCTACACCTTC. It encodes CASSVIPGQGYGYTF.

V gene TRBV7-6 combines with J gene TRBJ2-7, with D perhaps matching TRBD2 (6 bases). Germline-derived CDR1 and CDR2 are SGHVS and FNYEAQ. The CDR3 contains 18 residues. Trimming took off 3 bases at V and 0 bases at J, with 21 bases between the two ends. The CDR3, as DNA: TGTGCCAGCAGCTTTCGGCCCGGTCGGCTAGCGCTCTCCTACGAGCAGTACTTC. Protein sequence: CASSFRPGRLALSYEQYF.

V usage is TRBV5-6 and J usage is TRBJ2-7, with D possibly being TRBD1 (5 bases). The CDR3 is 13 amino acids. CDR1 SGHDT and CDR2 YYEEEE come from the germline V gene. The V end lost 1 base, the J end lost 2 bases, and 7 bases lay between the germline ends. CDR3: CASSLYRTYEQYF. In nucleotides, the CDR3 is TGTGCCAGCAGCTTGTACAGGACCTACGAGCAGTACTTC.

The chain is built from TRBV28 and TRBJ2-5; 15 bases are a match to TRBD2. The V segment lost 3 bases and the J segment 5 bases; nucleotides outside the gene matches: 16. The CDR3 runs 20 residues. Germline lookup yields CDR1 MDHEN and CDR2 SYDVKM. This chain's CDR3 is CASSFPTRTSGRGSFETQYF. CDR3 coding DNA: TGTGCCAGCAGTTTCCCCACACGGACTAGCGGGAGGGGATCTTTTGAGACCCAGTACTTC.

The CDR3 DNA reads as TGTGCCAGCAGCGCTATCGGGGGGCGAGATACGCAGTATTTT. This sequence encodes CASSAIGGRDTQYF. The V call is TRBV7-3, the J call TRBJ2-3; possible D gene TRBD2, 7 bases. The V gene's germline CDR1 is SGHTA and CDR2 FQGTGA. The CDR3 loop spans 14 amino acids. V lost 5 bases, J lost 5 bases, and 14 bases lay in between.